This TCR beta chain was identified during a study of shared clonotypes between healthy human individuals. Memory CD4+ cells were the fraction left after CD45RA+ naive selection. This clone was found a few times. The assay used deep level. Data came from immunoSEQ multiplex PCR; TCRdb stores just in-frame clones and leaves some out. The repertoire has about 980,000 clones, around three quarters of them found once; the top ten carry approximately 1.5%. The specimen was memory CD4+ T cells sorted from blood. Subset of the sample: CD45RA-negative fraction. This sequence originates from a man younger than 30 in good health.

The CDR3 DNA sequence: TGTGCCAGCTCACCACTCTCCCCGGACTCGCTTAATTCACCCCTCCACTTT. Translating gives CASSPLSPDSLNSPLHF. The rearrangement joins TRBV18 to TRBJ1-6; D uncertain. Germline V CDR1 and CDR2: KGHSH, LQKENI. V was clipped by 1 base and J by 6 bases, with 16 bases between them. This CDR3 is 17 amino acids long.